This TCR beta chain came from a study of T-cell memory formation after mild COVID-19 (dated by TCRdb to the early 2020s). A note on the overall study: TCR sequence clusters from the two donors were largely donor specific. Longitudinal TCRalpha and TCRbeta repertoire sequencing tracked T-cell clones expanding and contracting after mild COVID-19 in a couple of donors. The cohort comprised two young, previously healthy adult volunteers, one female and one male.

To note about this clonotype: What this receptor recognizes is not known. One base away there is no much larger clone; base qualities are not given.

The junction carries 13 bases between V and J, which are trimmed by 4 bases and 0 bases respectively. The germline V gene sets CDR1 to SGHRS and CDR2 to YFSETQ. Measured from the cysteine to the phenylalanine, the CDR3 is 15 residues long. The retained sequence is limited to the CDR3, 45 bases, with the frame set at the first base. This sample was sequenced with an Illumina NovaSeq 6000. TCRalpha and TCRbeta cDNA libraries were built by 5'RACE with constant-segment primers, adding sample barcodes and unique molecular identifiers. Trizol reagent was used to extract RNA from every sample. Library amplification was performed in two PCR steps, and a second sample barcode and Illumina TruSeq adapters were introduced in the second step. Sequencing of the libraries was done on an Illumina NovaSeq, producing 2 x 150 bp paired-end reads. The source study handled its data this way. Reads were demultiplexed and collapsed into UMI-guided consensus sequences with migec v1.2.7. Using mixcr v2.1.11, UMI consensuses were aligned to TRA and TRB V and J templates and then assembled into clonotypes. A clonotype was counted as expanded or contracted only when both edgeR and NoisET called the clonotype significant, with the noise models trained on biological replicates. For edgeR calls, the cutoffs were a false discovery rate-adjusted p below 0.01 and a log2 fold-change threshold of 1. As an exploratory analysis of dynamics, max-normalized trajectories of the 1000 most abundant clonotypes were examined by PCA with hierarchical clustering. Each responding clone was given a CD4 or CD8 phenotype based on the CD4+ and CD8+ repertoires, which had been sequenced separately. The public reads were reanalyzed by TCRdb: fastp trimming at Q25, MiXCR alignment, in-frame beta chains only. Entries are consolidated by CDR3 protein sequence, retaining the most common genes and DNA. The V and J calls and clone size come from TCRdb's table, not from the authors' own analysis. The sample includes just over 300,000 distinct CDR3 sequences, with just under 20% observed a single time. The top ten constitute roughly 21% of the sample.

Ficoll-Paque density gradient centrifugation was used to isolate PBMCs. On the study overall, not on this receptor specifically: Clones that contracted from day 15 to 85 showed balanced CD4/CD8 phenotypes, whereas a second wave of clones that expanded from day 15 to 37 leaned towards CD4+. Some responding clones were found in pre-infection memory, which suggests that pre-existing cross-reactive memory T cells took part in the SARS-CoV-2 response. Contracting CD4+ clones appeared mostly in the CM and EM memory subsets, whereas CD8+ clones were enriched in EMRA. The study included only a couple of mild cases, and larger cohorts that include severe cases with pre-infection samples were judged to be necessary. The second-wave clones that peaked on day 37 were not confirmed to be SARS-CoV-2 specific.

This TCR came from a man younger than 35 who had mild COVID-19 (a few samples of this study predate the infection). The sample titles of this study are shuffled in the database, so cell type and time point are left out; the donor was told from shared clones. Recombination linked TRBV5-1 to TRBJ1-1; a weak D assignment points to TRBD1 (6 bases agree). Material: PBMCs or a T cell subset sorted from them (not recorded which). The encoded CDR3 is CASSPRTALNTEAFF. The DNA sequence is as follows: TGCGCCAGCAGCCCAAGGACAGCTTTGAACACTGAAGCTTTCTTT.